The 10 T cell receptor beta chains below all came from one sample that was sequenced in a study of PD-1 blockade in mismatch repair-deficient tumors. Sequencing was performed with immunoSEQ multiplex PCR; in TCRdb, only in-frame clones are kept and a portion is missing. The sample has some 85,000 clones; 65% to 85% are singletons. Material: peripheral blood, obtained 44 weeks after starting pembrolizumab. These receptors were obtained from an adult with mismatch repair-deficient cancer.

The chain has TRBV25-1 and TRBJ1-2, with D uncertain. CDR1 MGHDK and CDR2 SYGVNS come from the germline V gene. V was pared by 4 bases and J by 8 bases, with 14 bases between. This CDR3 has 13 residues. This CDR3 reads CASSASRGSGYTF. CDR3 sequence (DNA): TGTGCCAGCAGTGCCTCTCGGGGTTCCGGCTACACCTTC.

This chain uses TRBV28 with TRBJ1-2, with a weak D call TRBD1 (5 bases). V was pared by 0 bases and J by 7 bases, with 9 bases between. The CDR3 is 13 amino acids. CDR1 is MDHEN, CDR2 SYDVKM, per germline. CDR3 protein: CASSLWQGAGYTF. The DNA of the CDR3 is TGTGCCAGCAGTTTATGGCAGGGCGCTGGCTACACCTTC.

DNA for the CDR3: TGTGCCAGCAGTAAACTAAAACGGACTAGCGGCTACGAGCAGTACTTC. This sequence encodes CASSKLKRTSGYEQYF. This sequence joins TRBV5-6 and TRBJ2-7; 10 bases line up with TRBD2. The CDR3 length is 16 residues. V was clipped by 5 bases and J by 3 bases; unmatched bases: 11. CDR1 and CDR2 (germline): SGHDT, YYEEEE.

This clone was detected only once. The chain links TRBV27 to TRBJ2-5, with 14 bases fitting TRBD2. Unmatched junction bases numbered 19, after V lost 6 bases and J lost 4 bases. This CDR3 contains 20 residues. The germline CDR1 and CDR2 sequences are MNHEY and SMNVEV (reference sequence). CDR3 DNA: TGTGCCAGCAGACGAAGACTAGCGGGAGGGCGGGCCCCAATTCCAGAGACCCAGTACTTC. Protein: CASRRRLAGGRAPIPETQYF.

The chain recombines TRBV7-9 with TRBJ2-5; 7 nucleotides match TRBD1. J gave up 8 bases and V 3 bases, and 18 bases lay outside the gene matches. Germline V gene lookup returns CDR1 SEHNR and CDR2 FQNEAQ (reference sequence). This CDR3 has 17 amino acids. The CDR3: CASSFVPEQGVPTTQYF. The CDR3 DNA follows: TGTGCCAGCAGCTTTGTCCCCGAGCAGGGGGTACCGACTACCCAGTACTTC. Based on the CDR3 plus reference TRBV7-9 and TRBJ2-5, the full variable domain is DTGVSQNPRHKITKRGQNVTFRCDPISEHNRLYWYRQTLGQGPEFLTYFQNEAQLEKSRLLSDRFSAERPKGSFSTLEIQRTEQGDSAMYLCASSFVPEQGVPTTQYFGPGTRLLVL.

Only one count was recorded for this clone. The V gene is TRBV7-2, the J gene TRBJ2-7, with TRBD2 identical over 13 bases. The CDR3 sequence is 16 residues long. In germline, CDR1 is SGHTA, CDR2 FQGNSA. V gave up 1 base and J gave up 3 bases; unmatched junction bases: 3. The CDR3 bases are TGTGCCAGCAGCTTAGTGGGACTAGCGGGAAACTACGAGCAGTACTTC. This codes for CASSLVGLAGNYEQYF.

The chain recombines TRBV19 with TRBJ1-2, with D perhaps matching TRBD1 (6 bases). Germline CDR1 LNHDA, CDR2 SQIVND (reference sequence). The CDR3 runs to 12 residues. With 6 bases removed from V and 7 bases from J, the gap between germline ends came to 12 bases. CDR3: CASRKGHAGYTF. CDR3 sequence (DNA): TGTGCCAGTAGAAAGGGACATGCTGGCTACACCTTC.

The chain has TRBV5-1 and TRBJ1-3; D might be TRBD1 (5 bases). This CDR3 has 15 amino acids. CDR1 is SGHRS, CDR2 YFSETQ, per germline. The V gene lost 2 bases and the J gene lost 4 bases, with 13 bases spanning the gap. The chain's CDR3 is CASSFDRFAGNTIYF. The CDR3 DNA is TGCGCCAGCAGCTTCGACAGATTTGCAGGAAACACCATATATTTT.

V and J are TRBV5-8 and TRBJ2-5; 9 nucleotides agree with TRBD1. This CDR3 comprises 14 residues. V gave up 2 bases and J gave up 4 bases; unmatched junction bases: 3. In germline, CDR1 is SGHTS, CDR2 YDEGEE. The CDR3 DNA is TGTGCCAGCAGCTTCGGACAGGGGCTAGAGACCCAGTACTTC. Its protein is CASSFGQGLETQYF. Based on the CDR3 plus reference TRBV5-8 and TRBJ2-5, the full variable domain is EAGVTQSPTHLIKTRGQQATLRCSPISGHTSVYWYQQALGLGLQFLLWYDEGEERNRGNFPPRFSGRQFPNYSSELNVNALELEDSALYLCASSFGQGLETQYFGPGTRLLVL.

In regard to this clone: One end of the junction varies from germline; a read error may be responsible. The chain has TRBV2 and TRBJ2-5; 9 bases align to TRBD2. CDR3 length: 12 residues. The germline V gene encodes CDR1 SNHLY and CDR2 FYNNEI. The CDR3 loop is CANKTSGEAQYF. The CDR3 coding sequence is TGTGCCAACAAGACTAGCGGAGAGGCCCAGTACTTC.